In its sample, the clone carrying this T cell receptor beta chain was seen a few times. The data belong to a study of blood T cells in healthy people across ages. It was with a sample-barcoded 5' primer and a J-beta primer mix that a second PCR of about 6 to 11 cycles was run. Each CDR3 protein gets one entry after TCRdb re-called the 5' RACE reads with MiXCR. The table shows around 850,000 distinct CDR3 sequences, with 35% to 40% occurring only once. Germline CDR1 and CDR2: SGHTA and FQGNSA. This CDR3 is built from 13 residues. With 4 bases clipped from V and 8 bases from J, the junction kept 2 bases outside the gene matches.

Sequences were obtained from blood. V gene TRBV7-2 combines with J gene TRBJ2-7; TRBD2 matches at 13 bases. The TCR comes from a man between 18 and 29 years old in good health. The CDR3 DNA is TGTGCCAGCAGCTGGACTAGCGGGGGTCAGCAGTACTTC. As protein: CASSWTSGGQQYF.